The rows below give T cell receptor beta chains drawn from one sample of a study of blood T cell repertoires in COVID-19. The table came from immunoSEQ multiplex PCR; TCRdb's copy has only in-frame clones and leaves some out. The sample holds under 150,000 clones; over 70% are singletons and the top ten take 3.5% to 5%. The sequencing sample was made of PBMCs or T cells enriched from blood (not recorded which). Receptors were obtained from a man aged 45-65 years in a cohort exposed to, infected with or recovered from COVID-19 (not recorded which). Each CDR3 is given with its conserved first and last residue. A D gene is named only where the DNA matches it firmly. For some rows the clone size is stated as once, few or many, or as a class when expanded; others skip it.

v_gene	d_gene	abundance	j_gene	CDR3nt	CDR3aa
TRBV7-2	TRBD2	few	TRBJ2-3	TGTGCCAGCAGCTCAGGCGTGAGCGGGGGGAGCACAGATACGCAGTATTTT	CASSSGVSGGSTDTQYF
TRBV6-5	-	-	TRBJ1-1	TGTGCCAGCAGCCGGGGGACTGAAGCTTTCTTT	CASSRGTEAFF
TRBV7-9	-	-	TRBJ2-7	TGTGCCAGCAGCTTAGGTCCACAGACCGCCTACGAGCAGTACTTC	CASSLGPQTAYEQYF
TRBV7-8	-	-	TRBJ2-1	TGTGCCAGCAGCCCCGGGGGGCGGGATGAGCAGTTCTTC	CASSPGGRDEQFF
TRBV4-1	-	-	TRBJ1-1	TGCGCCAGCAGCGCCCGGGACATTAACACTGAAGCTTTCTTT	CASSARDINTEAFF
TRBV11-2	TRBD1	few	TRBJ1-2	TGTGCCAGCAGCTCAACTCTTGACCTTGGGACAGATCCTCGCTATGGCTACACCTTC	CASSSTLDLGTDPRYGYTF
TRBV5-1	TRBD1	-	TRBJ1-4	TGCGCCAGCAGCTCGGGACAGGGCCAGGAAAAACTGTTTTTT	CASSSGQGQEKLFF
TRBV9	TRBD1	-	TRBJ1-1	TGTGCCAGCAGCGTAGAGCCGGGACAGGTGAACACTGAAGCTTTCTTT	CASSVEPGQVNTEAFF
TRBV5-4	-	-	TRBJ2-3	TGTGCCAGCAGCCCGCGCGGGCTAGCAGAAGATACGCAGTATTTT	CASSPRGLAEDTQYF
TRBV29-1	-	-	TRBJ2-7	TGCAGCGTCCTAGCTGCCGGAACCCCCTACGAGCAGTACTTC	CSVLAAGTPYEQYF
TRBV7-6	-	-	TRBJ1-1	TGTGCCAGCAGGGGGGGAGGCGGCACTGAAGCTTTCTTT	CASRGGGGTEAFF
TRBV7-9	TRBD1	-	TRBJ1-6	TGTGCCAGCAGCCGATTCCGACAGGGGGAGGCGATAAACTTT	CASSRFRQGEAINF
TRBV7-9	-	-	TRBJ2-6	TGTGCCAGCAGCAATCGGGGGACTGGGGCCAACGTCCTGACTTTC	CASSNRGTGANVLTF
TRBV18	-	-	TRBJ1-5	TGTGATGGGGGGAAGGGCAATCAGCCCCAGCATTTT	CDGGKGNQPQHF
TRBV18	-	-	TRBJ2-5	TGTGCCAGCTTAGCCAACCAAGAGACCCAGTACTTC	CASLANQETQYF
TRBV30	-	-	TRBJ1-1	TGTGCCTGGAGCCGTTACGGGGGGCGGGCTGAAGCTTTCTTT	CAWSRYGGRAEAFF
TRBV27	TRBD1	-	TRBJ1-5	TGTGCCAGCAGTGCGGGACAGGGGGTACAGCCCCAGCATTTT	CASSAGQGVQPQHF
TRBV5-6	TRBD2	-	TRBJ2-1	TGTGCCAGCAGCTTGGCTAGCGGGGACAATGAGCAGTTCTTC	CASSLASGDNEQFF
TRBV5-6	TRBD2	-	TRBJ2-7	TGTGCCAGCAGCTCAATGACTAGCGGGGGGGCCGAGCAGTACTTC	CASSSMTSGGAEQYF
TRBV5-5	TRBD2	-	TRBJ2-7	TGTGCCAGCAGCTTGTTAGCGGGGGGAAACGAGCAGTACTTC	CASSLLAGGNEQYF
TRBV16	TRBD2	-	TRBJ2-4	TGTGCCAGCAGCCAATTTGCGGGAGGCCTCCCAAAAAACATTCAGTACTTC	CASSQFAGGLPKNIQYF
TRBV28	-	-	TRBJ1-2	TGTGCCAGCACCGGGACTCACTATGGCTACACCTTC	CASTGTHYGYTF
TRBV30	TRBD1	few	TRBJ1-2	TGTGCCTGGAGATACCGGGACAGGGGGGGAAACGGCTACACCTTC	CAWRYRDRGGNGYTF
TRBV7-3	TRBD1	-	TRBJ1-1	TGTGCCAGCAGCTCATATACCTTTGGACAGGATGAAGCTTTCTTT	CASSSYTFGQDEAFF
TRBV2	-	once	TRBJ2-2	TGTGCCAGCAGCGGTCATCCACCCGGGGAGCTGTTTTTT	CASSGHPPGELFF
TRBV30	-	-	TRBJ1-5	TGTGCCTGGAATGGAGGACAGTTCAATCAGCCCCAGCATTTT	CAWNGGQFNQPQHF